This record concerns one T cell receptor beta chain sequence. What it binds is unknown. These data come from a study of OX40 agonist ivuxolimab in advanced cancers. About the study: Patients' therapy was ivuxolimab, an antibody that acts as an agonist of OX40 (CD134). Patients were dosed intravenously with ivuxolimab at 0.01 to 10 mg/kg every 2 weeks.

Per germline, CDR1 SQVTM and CDR2 ANQGSEA. Losses at the gene ends were 6 bases for V and 1 base for J; bases not matched to a gene: 11. The CDR3 runs 17 residues. Profiling relied on immunoSEQ multiplex PCR, and the TCRdb table lists in-frame clones only, not all of them. Of some 62,000 clones in the sample, approximately 84% were seen once. Study-wide results and caveats: Relative to CD4+, CD8+ T cells held more expanded clones on average. Specificity for antigen went undetermined in the expanded peripheral T cells.

This chain uses TRBV29-1 with TRBJ2-4, with 11 bases aligning to TRBD1. The sequences come from CD4+ or CD8+ T cells sorted from blood, collected in a trial of the OX40 agonist ivuxolimab. This TCR derives from an adult with an advanced solid tumor such as melanoma, head and neck, liver or kidney cancer. CDR3 bases: TGCAGCGTCCTACGGACAGGGGGCGGGCAGGCCAAAAACATTCAGTACTTC. Its translation: CSVLRTGGGQAKNIQYF.